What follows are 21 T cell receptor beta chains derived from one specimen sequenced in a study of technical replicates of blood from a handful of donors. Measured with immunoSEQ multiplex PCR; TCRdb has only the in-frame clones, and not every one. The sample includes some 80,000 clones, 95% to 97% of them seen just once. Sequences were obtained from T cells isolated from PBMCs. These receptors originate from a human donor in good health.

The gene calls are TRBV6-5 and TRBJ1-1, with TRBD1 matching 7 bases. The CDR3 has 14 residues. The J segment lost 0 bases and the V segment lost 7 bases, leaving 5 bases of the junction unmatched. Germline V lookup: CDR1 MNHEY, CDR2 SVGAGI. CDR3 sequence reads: CASTLDRLNTEAFF. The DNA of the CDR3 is TGTGCCAGCACCTTGGACAGGCTGAACACTGAAGCTTTCTTT.

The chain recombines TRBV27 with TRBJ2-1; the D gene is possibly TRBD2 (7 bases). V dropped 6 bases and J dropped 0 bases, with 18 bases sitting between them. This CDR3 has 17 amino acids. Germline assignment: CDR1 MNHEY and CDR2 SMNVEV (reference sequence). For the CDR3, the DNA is TGTGCCAGCAGCCTCTCGGGGGGCGGATTCTCCTACAATGAGCAGTTCTTC. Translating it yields CASSLSGGGFSYNEQFF.

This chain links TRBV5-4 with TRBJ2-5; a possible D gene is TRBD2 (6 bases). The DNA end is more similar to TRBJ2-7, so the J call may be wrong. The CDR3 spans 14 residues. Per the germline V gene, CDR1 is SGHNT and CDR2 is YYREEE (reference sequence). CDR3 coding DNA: TGTGCCAGCAGCGATAGGACTACATCCTACGAGCAGTACTTC. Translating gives CASSDRTTSYEQYF.

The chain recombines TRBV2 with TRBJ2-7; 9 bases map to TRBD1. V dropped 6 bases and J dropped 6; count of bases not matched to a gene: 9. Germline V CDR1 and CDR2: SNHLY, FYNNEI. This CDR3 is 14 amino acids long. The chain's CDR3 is CASRGGQGPSEQYF. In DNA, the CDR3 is TGTGCCAGCAGGGGGGGACAGGGCCCCTCCGAGCAGTACTTC.

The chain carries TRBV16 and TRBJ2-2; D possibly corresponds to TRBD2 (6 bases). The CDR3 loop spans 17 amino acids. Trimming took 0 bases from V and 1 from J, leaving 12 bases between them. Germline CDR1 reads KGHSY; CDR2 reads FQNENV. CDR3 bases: TGTGCCAGCAGCCAATCCGCGACTAGAATGAACACCGGGGAGCTGTTTTTT. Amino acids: CASSQSATRMNTGELFF.

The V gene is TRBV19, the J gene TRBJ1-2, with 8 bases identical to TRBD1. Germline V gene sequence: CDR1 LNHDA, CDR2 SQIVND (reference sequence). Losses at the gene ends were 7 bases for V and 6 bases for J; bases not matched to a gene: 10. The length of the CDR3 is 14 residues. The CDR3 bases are TGTGCCAGTAAGTTCGGACAGGGATCGCATGGCTACACCTTC. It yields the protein CASKFGQGSHGYTF. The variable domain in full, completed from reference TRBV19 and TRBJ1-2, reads DGGITQSPKYLFRKEGQNVTLSCEQNLNHDAMYWYRQDPGQGLRLIYYSQIVNDFQKGDIAEGYSVSREKKESFPLTVTSAQKNPTAFYLCASKFGQGSHGYTFGSGTRLTVV.

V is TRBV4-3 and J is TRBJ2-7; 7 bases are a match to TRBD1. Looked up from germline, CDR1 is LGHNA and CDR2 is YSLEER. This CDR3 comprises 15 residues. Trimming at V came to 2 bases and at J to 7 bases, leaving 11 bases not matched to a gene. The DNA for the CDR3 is TGCGCCAGCAGCCAATTCCTTACAGGGGTGGTGGAGCAGTACTTC. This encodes CASSQFLTGVVEQYF.

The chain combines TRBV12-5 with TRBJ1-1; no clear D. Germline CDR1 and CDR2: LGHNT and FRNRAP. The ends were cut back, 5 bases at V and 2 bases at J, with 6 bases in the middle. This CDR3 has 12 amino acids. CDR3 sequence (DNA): TGTGCTAGTGGTAGAGCTAACACTGAAGCTTTCTTT. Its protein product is CASGRANTEAFF.

The CDR3 sequence: CASSWDSPTDTQYF. The CDR3 DNA sequence: TGTGCCAGCAGCTGGGACTCTCCCACAGATACGCAGTATTTT. The chain couples TRBV7-9 to TRBJ2-3, with D possibly matching TRBD2 (6 bases). Germline CDR1 reads SEHNR; CDR2 reads FQNEAQ (reference sequence). CDR3 size: 14 residues. V gave up 4 bases and J gave up 2 bases, with 10 bases separating them.

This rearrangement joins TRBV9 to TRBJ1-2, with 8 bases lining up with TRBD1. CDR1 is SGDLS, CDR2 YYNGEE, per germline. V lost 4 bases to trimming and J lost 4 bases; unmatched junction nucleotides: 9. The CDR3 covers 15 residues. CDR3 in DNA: TGTGCCAGCAGCAGAGACAGGGGAGACTTCTATGGCTACACCTTC. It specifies CASSRDRGDFYGYTF.

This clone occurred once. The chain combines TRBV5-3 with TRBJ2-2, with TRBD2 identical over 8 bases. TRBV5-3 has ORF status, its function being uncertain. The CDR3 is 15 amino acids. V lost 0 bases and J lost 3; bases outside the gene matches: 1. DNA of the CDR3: TGTGCCAGAAGCTTGGCGGGAGGGCACACCGGGGAGCTGTTTTTT. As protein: CARSLAGGHTGELFF.

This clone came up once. CDR3 in DNA: TGTGCCAGCAGTTTATTCCCCGGGAATGGCTACACCTTC. Residues: CASSLFPGNGYTF. The gene calls are TRBV28 and TRBJ1-2; D not certain. V dropped 1 base and J dropped 6 bases, with 9 bases sitting between them. The CDR3 consists of 13 residues. The germline gives CDR1 MDHEN, CDR2 SYDVKM.

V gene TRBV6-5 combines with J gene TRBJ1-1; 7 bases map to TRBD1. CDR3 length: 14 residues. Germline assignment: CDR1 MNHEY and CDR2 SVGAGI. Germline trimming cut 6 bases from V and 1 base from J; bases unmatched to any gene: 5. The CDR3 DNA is TGTGCCAGCAGGCACCACAGGGGGAACACTGAAGCTTTCTTT. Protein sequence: CASRHHRGNTEAFF.

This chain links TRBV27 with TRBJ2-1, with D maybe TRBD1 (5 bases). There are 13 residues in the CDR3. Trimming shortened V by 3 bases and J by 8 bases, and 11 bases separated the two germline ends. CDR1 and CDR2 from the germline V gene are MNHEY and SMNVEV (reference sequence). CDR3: CASSFLGPDEQFF. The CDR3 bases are TGTGCCAGCAGTTTTTTGGGGCCGGATGAGCAGTTCTTC.

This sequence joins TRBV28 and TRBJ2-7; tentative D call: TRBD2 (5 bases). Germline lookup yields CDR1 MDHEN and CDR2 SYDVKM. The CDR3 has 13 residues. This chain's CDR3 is CAAKGPGSYEQYF. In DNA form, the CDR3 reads TGTGCTGCAAAAGGACCGGGGAGCTACGAGCAGTACTTC.

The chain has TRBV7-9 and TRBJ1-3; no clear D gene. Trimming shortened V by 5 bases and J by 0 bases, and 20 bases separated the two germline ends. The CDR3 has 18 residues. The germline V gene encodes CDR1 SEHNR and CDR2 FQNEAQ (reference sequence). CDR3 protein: CASSPSPRPGSSGNTIYF. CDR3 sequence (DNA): TGTGCCAGCAGCCCCTCGCCGCGACCAGGCAGCTCTGGAAACACCATATATTTT.

This CDR3 reads CASGGLAGDFKYNTGELFF. Written as DNA, the CDR3 is TGTGCCAGCGGGGGACTAGCGGGAGATTTTAAGTATAACACCGGGGAGCTGTTTTTT. V and J are TRBV7-3 and TRBJ2-2; 14 bases match TRBD2. Trimming removed 8 bases from V and 2 bases from J; junction bases left unmatched: 13. Germline CDR1 SGHTA, CDR2 FQGTGA. The CDR3 is 19 amino acids.

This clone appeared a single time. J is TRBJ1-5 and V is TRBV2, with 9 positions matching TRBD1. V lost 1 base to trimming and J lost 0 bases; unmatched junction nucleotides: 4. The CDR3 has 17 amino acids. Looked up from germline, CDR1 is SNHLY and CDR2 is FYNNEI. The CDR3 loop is CASSEGDRVYSNQPQHF. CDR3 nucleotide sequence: TGTGCCAGCAGTGAAGGGGACAGGGTTTATAGCAATCAGCCCCAGCATTTT.

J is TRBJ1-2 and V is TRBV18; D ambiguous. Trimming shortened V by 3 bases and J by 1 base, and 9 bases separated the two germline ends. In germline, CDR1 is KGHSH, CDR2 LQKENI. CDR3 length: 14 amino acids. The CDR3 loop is CASSPPGDNYGYTF. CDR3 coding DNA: TGTGCCAGCTCACCCCCGGGTGATAACTATGGCTACACCTTC. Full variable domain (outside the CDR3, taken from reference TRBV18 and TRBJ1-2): NAGVMQNPRHLVRRRGQEARLRCSPMKGHSHVYWYRQLPEEGLKFMVYLQKENIIDESGMPKERFSAEFPKEGPSILRIQQVVRGDSAAYFCASSPPGDNYGYTFGSGTRLTVV.

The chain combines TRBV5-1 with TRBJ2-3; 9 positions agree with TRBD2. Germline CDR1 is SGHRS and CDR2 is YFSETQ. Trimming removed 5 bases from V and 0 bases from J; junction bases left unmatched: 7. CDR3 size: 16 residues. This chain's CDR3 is CASSRLAGSSTDTQYF. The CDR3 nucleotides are TGCGCCAGCAGTCGTCTAGCGGGGTCTAGCACAGATACGCAGTATTTT.

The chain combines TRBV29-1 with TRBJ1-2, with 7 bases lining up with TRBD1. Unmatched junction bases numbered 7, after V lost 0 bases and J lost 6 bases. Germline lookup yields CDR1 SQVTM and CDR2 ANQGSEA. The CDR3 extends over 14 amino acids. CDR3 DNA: TGCAGCGTTGAAGATCGAGGGGGCGCCCATGGCTACACCTTC. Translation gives CSVEDRGGAHGYTF.